These 21 T cell receptor beta chains were all obtained from the same sample, sequenced in a study of CD8+ T cells in alopecia areata. TCR sequencing used cDNA made by reverse transcription of extracted RNA. The assay was immunoSEQ multiplex PCR, and TCRdb's table has in-frame clones only and misses some. This sample has some 210,000 clones, with around 62% found just once. Sequencing was performed on CD4+ T cells sorted from blood, taken at week 0. These receptors came from a human donor with alopecia areata.

This clone was observed a few times. The chain combines TRBV5-1 with TRBJ2-5; D perhaps matches TRBD1 (6 bases). The CDR3 sequence is 14 residues long. V was pared by 1 base and J by 5 bases, with 12 bases between. Germline CDR1 and CDR2: SGHRS and YFSETQ. CDR3 nucleotide sequence: TGCGCCAGCAGCTTGAACAGGGTGGTGGAGACCCAGTACTTC. Amino acid sequence: CASSLNRVVETQYF.

Turning to this clone: The germline gene is not matched at one end of the junction; a read error may be the cause. The chain joins TRBV29-1 to TRBJ1-2; 7 bases line up with TRBD1. The CDR3 is 15 amino acids. The germline V gene encodes CDR1 SQVTM and CDR2 ANQGSEA. The CDR3: CSAERRDSNFYGYTF. In DNA form, the CDR3 reads TGCAGCGCTGAACGCCGGGACAGTAACTTCTATGGCTACACCTTC.

V usage is TRBV30 and J usage is TRBJ1-1; D uncertain. The V and J ends lost 2 bases and 2 bases respectively, with 9 bases between them. The CDR3 sequence is 13 residues long. Per germline, CDR1 GTSNPN and CDR2 SVGIG (reference sequence). The CDR3 is CAWSSFLNTEAFF. DNA for the CDR3: TGTGCCTGGAGTTCCTTCCTTAACACTGAAGCTTTCTTT.

Only a few counts were recorded for this clone. The chain links TRBV6-5 to TRBJ2-2; D is unclear. Germline V gives CDR1 MNHEY, CDR2 SVGAGI. Trimming took 6 bases from V and 7 from J, leaving 15 bases between them. The CDR3 extends over 14 amino acids. The CDR3 is CASRSNLKGGELFF. The CDR3 bases are TGTGCCAGCAGGAGCAATTTAAAGGGCGGGGAGCTGTTTTTT.

V usage is TRBV30 and J usage is TRBJ2-1; perhaps TRBD2 as D (5 bases). This CDR3 has 13 residues. Per the germline V gene, CDR1 is GTSNPN and CDR2 is SVGIG (reference sequence). Trimming stripped 0 bases from V and 5 bases from J, with 8 bases between. Here the CDR3 DNA reads TGTGCCTGGAGTGTATCGGGGAACAATGAGCAGTTCTTC. It translates to CAWSVSGNNEQFF.

V and J are TRBV9 and TRBJ2-3, with D perhaps TRBD1 (6 bases). CDR3 length equals 15 residues. Germline V gene data show CDR1 as SGDLS and CDR2 as YYNGEE. V was trimmed by 4 bases and J by 3 bases, leaving 15 bases between them. As DNA, the CDR3 is TGTGCCAGCAGCCTACAGGGCACTTGGACAGATACGCAGTATTTT. Protein: CASSLQGTWTDTQYF. The variable domain in full, with the rest retrieved from reference TRBV9 and TRBJ2-3, is DSGVTQTPKHLITATGQRVTLRCSPRSGDLSVYWYQQSLDQGLQFLIQYYNGEERAKGNILERFSAQQFPDLHSELNLSSLELGDSALYFCASSLQGTWTDTQYFGPGTRLTVL.

This clone was detected a few times. The rearrangement joins TRBV30 to TRBJ2-5; maybe TRBD2 (6 bases). Germline V gives CDR1 GTSNPN, CDR2 SVGIG (reference sequence). V lost 2 bases and J 2 bases, leaving 15 bases between the germline ends. CDR3 size: 15 residues. In nucleotides, the CDR3 is TGTGCCTGGAGTCAGTTCCGTGGGACTCAAGAGACCCAGTACTTC. Residues: CAWSQFRGTQETQYF. Filled out from reference TRBV30 and TRBJ2-5, the complete variable domain reads SQTIHQWPATLVQPVGSPLSLECTVEGTSNPNLYWYRQAAGRGLQLLFYSVGIGQISSEVPQNLSASRPQDRQFILSSKKLLLSDSGFYLCAWSQFRGTQETQYFGPGTRLLVL.

This clone was counted a few times. The chain uses TRBV29-1 and TRBJ2-3, with D perhaps TRBD1 or TRBD2 (5 bases each). CDR3 length: 13 residues. Germline CDR1 reads SQVTM; CDR2 reads ANQGSEA. The ends were cut back, 6 bases at V and 2 bases at J, with 12 bases in the middle. The CDR3 spells CSVRGRTTDTQYF. The CDR3 DNA sequence: TGCAGCGTACGGGGACGGACCACAGATACGCAGTATTTT.

The chain is built from TRBV30 and TRBJ2-7; 8 bases match TRBD2. Per the germline V gene, CDR1 is GTSNPN and CDR2 is SVGIG (reference sequence). The CDR3 is 14 residues long. The V and J ends lost 2 bases and 4 bases, in that order; junction bases with no gene match: 7. DNA for the CDR3: TGTGCCTGGAGTATCTCGCGGGGGGCGTACGAGCAGTACTTC. It specifies CAWSISRGAYEQYF. Drawing the rest from reference TRBV30 and TRBJ2-7, the complete variable domain is SQTIHQWPATLVQPVGSPLSLECTVEGTSNPNLYWYRQAAGRGLQLLFYSVGIGQISSEVPQNLSASRPQDRQFILSSKKLLLSDSGFYLCAWSISRGAYEQYFGPGTRLTVT.

This clone was recorded a few times. This chain links TRBV5-1 with TRBJ2-2; 10 bases fit TRBD1. The V and J ends lost 3 bases and 1 base, in that order; junction bases with no gene match: 3. CDR1 SGHRS and CDR2 YFSETQ come from the germline V gene. The CDR3 covers 16 residues. This CDR3 is CASSSRTGGNTGELFF. The CDR3 bases are TGCGCCAGCAGCTCAAGGACAGGGGGGAACACCGGGGAGCTGTTTTTT. The complete variable domain, with remaining parts taken from reference TRBV5-1 and TRBJ2-2, reads KAGVTQTPRYLIKTRGQQVTLSCSPISGHRSVSWYQQTPGQGLQFLFEYFSETQRNKGNFPGRFSGRQFSNSRSEMNVSTLELGDSALYLCASSSRTGGNTGELFFGEGSRLTVL.

The chain carries TRBV5-1 and TRBJ2-5; 14 bases line up with TRBD2. V lost 4 bases and J lost 5; bases outside the gene matches: 7. The CDR3 contains 16 residues. Germline V CDR1 and CDR2: SGHRS, YFSETQ. CDR3 DNA sequence: TGCGCCAGCAGCCTCGGGACTAGCGGGAGCGGGGAGACCCAGTACTTC. Residues: CASSLGTSGSGETQYF.

J is TRBJ2-7 and V is TRBV28, with TRBD1 identical over 9 bases. Unmatched junction bases numbered 6, after V lost 5 bases and J lost 10 bases. This CDR3 region has 12 residues. Germline V lookup: CDR1 MDHEN, CDR2 SYDVKM. Here the CDR3 DNA reads TGTGCCAGCAGTCTCGGACAGGGGCAACAGTACTTC. Translating gives CASSLGQGQQYF.

V is TRBV5-1 and J is TRBJ2-7; a possible D gene is TRBD1 (6 bases). The germline gives CDR1 SGHRS, CDR2 YFSETQ. V was cut by 4 bases and J by 1 base, with 15 bases left in between. The length of the CDR3 is 15 residues. CDR3 in DNA: TGCGCCAGCAGCGACTGGACAGACCTTTCCTACGAGCAGTACTTC. The encoded protein is CASSDWTDLSYEQYF.

This clone showed up just a few times. The chain is built from TRBV7-9 and TRBJ2-1, with D uncertain. Trimming shortened V by 1 base and J by 8 bases, and 12 bases separated the two germline ends. CDR3 length: 14 amino acids. In germline, CDR1 is SEHNR, CDR2 FQNEAQ (reference sequence). CDR3 in amino acids: CASSLVRGSHEQFF. CDR3 nucleotides: TGTGCCAGCAGCTTAGTCCGTGGGTCGCATGAGCAGTTCTTC.

This clone appeared a few times. The gene calls are TRBV7-2 and TRBJ2-5; possibly TRBD2 for D (5 bases). Trimming left V 5 bases short and J 0 bases short, with 10 bases between. Germline CDR1 is SGHTA and CDR2 is FQGNSA. This CDR3 has 14 amino acids. This CDR3 reads CASSRWGDQETQYF. DNA for the CDR3: TGTGCCAGCAGCCGATGGGGAGACCAAGAGACCCAGTACTTC.

This clone was seen a single time. The rearrangement links TRBV19 to TRBJ2-5, with TRBD2 as a possible D gene (8 bases). Looked up from germline, CDR1 is LNHDA and CDR2 is SQIVND (reference sequence). The CDR3 sequence is 11 residues long. Trimming took off 6 bases at V and 13 bases at J, with 15 bases between the two ends. DNA for the CDR3: TGTGCCAGTAGCCACGGGAGGGACAGGTACTTC. It encodes CASSHGRDRYF.

There are a few counts of this clone. CDR3 residues: CSVLTGYGAGELFF. The CDR3 region has the DNA TGCAGCGTGCTGACAGGTTATGGGGCCGGGGAGCTGTTTTTT. J is TRBJ2-2 and V is TRBV29-1; tentative D call: TRBD1 (6 bases). There are 14 residues in the CDR3. Deletions cut 6 bases from V and 6 bases from J, with 17 bases between. CDR1 is SQVTM, CDR2 ANQGSEA, per germline.

V gene TRBV9 combines with J gene TRBJ2-5, with TRBD2 matching 12 bases. The CDR3 covers 16 residues. Germline-derived CDR1 and CDR2 are SGDLS and YYNGEE. Trimming at V came to 1 base and at J to 1 base, leaving 2 bases not matched to a gene. The CDR3 sequence is CASSVLAGGPQETQYF. The CDR3 region has the DNA TGTGCCAGCAGCGTACTAGCGGGAGGGCCCCAAGAGACCCAGTACTTC.

The V and J genes are TRBV27 and TRBJ1-2; D remains ambiguous. Trimming cost V 4 bases and J 4 bases, with 10 bases left between them. From germline, CDR1 is MNHEY and CDR2 SMNVEV (reference sequence). This CDR3 region has 13 residues. This CDR3 reads CASSSSNSYGYTF. CDR3 bases: TGTGCCAGCAGTTCGTCAAATTCCTATGGCTACACCTTC.

The CDR3 DNA sequence: TGTGCCAGCAGCTTGACAGGGGCTGTTGAAGCTTTCTTT. Residues: CASSLTGAVEAFF. The J gene is TRBJ1-1, the V gene TRBV7-9; 8 bases line up with TRBD1. CDR1 and CDR2 from the germline V gene are SEHNR and FQNEAQ (reference sequence). V dropped 3 bases and J dropped 7; count of bases not matched to a gene: 4. CDR3 length equals 13 residues.

This clone was seen a few times. The CDR3 region has the DNA TGTGCCAGCAGCGCCCATCCTAGCGGGGGCCAGGATACGCAGTATTTT. Translating it yields CASSAHPSGGQDTQYF. V and J are TRBV9 and TRBJ2-3, with 10 nucleotides matching TRBD2. V lost 3 bases to trimming and J lost 6 bases; unmatched junction nucleotides: 10. The CDR3 extends over 16 amino acids. Germline V gives CDR1 SGDLS, CDR2 YYNGEE.